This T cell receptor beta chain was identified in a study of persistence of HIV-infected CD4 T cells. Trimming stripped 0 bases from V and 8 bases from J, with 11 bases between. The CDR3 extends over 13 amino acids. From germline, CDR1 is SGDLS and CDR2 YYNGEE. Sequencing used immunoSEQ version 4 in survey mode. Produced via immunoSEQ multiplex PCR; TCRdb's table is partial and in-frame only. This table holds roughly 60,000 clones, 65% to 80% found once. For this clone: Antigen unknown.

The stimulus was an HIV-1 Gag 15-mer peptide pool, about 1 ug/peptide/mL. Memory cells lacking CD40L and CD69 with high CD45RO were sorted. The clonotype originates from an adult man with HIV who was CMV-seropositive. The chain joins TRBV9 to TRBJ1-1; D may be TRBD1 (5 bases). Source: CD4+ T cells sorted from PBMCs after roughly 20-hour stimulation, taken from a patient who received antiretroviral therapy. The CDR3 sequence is CASSVAAGSEAFF. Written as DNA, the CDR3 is TGTGCCAGCAGCGTAGCTGCAGGGAGCGAAGCTTTCTTT.